Listed here are 8 T cell receptor beta chains from one sample, sequenced in a study of T-cell memory formation after mild COVID-19. TCRdb reanalysed the 5' RACE reads using MiXCR and keeps one entry per CDR3 protein. The sample contains 210,000 or so distinct CDR3 sequences, 27% of which appear only once. Sample: PBMCs or a T cell subset sorted from them (not recorded which). The source of these receptors is an adult woman who had mild COVID-19 (a few samples of this study predate the infection). Cell type and time point are not known.

The J gene is TRBJ1-6, the V gene TRBV6-5; D ambiguous. V was cut by 2 bases and J by 6 bases, with 8 bases left in between. Germline V lookup: CDR1 MNHEY, CDR2 SVGAGI. The CDR3 runs to 14 residues. CDR3 residues: CASSYQVGNSPLHF. DNA of the CDR3: TGTGCCAGCAGTTACCAGGTCGGTAATTCACCCCTCCACTTT.

V and J are TRBV11-2 and TRBJ2-5; D gene uncertain. Trimming shortened V by 4 bases and J by 5 bases, and 11 bases separated the two germline ends. Germline lookup yields CDR1 SGHAT and CDR2 FQNNGV. CDR3 size: 13 residues. The CDR3 nucleotides are TGTGCCAGCAGCTCCGCCCCGAGGGAGACCCAGTACTTC. Protein sequence: CASSSAPRETQYF.

This sequence joins TRBV12-3 or TRBV12-4 and TRBJ2-5, with TRBD2 matching over 9 bases. CDR3 size: 14 residues. The V and J ends lost 8 bases and 4 bases, in that order; junction bases with no gene match: 8. The CDR3 bases are TGTGCCAGCCTCTTAGCGGGAGCGGGAGAGACCCAGTACTTC. This translates into CASLLAGAGETQYF.

The table lists this clonotype with a few counts. CDR3 DNA sequence: TGTGCCAGCAGCGTCAGGAAGGTCATGAACACTGAAGCTTTCTTT. Its translation is CASSVRKVMNTEAFF. The chain uses TRBV9 and TRBJ1-1, with unresolved D. Looked up from germline, CDR1 is SGDLS and CDR2 is YYNGEE. This CDR3 contains 15 residues. Trimming pared 2 bases from V and 0 bases from J, leaving 11 bases between.

This clonotype was seen only a few times. The rearrangement links TRBV15 to TRBJ2-5; D not certain. V was cut by 0 bases and J by 1 base, with 6 bases left in between. CDR3 length: 14 residues. Germline CDR1 LNHNV, CDR2 YYDKDF (reference sequence). CDR3 sequence (DNA): TGTGCCACCAGCAGAGATAGGTCCCAAGAGACCCAGTACTTC. Translating it yields CATSRDRSQETQYF.

In its sample, this clonotype was seen a few times. The DNA for the CDR3 is TGTGCCAGCTCACCACCGGGACAGAATACAGATACGCAGTATTTT. This sequence encodes CASSPPGQNTDTQYF. V usage is TRBV18 and J usage is TRBJ2-3; 7 bases agree with TRBD1. CDR1 and CDR2 from the germline V gene are KGHSH and LQKENI. V shed 0 bases and J 3 bases; nucleotides not matched to a gene: 3. The CDR3 runs to 15 residues.

The V and J genes are TRBV14 and TRBJ2-1; D is unresolved. The germline gives CDR1 SGHDN, CDR2 FVKESK. The CDR3 sequence is 14 residues long. V shed 4 bases and J shed 0 bases, with 7 bases lying between them. Here the CDR3 DNA reads TGTGCCAGCAGCCCGTACAACTCCTACAATGAGCAGTTCTTC. It is translated as CASSPYNSYNEQFF.

The chain has TRBV12-3 or TRBV12-4 and TRBJ1-1, with D possibly being TRBD1 (5 bases). The V and J ends lost 4 bases and 8 bases respectively, with 17 bases between them. The CDR3 is 14 residues long. The DNA for the CDR3 is TGTGCCAGCAGTTCGAGGCCCCAGGGTTCCGAAGCTTTCTTT. It specifies CASSSRPQGSEAFF.